This TCR beta chain is from a study of blood T cell repertoires in COVID-19. Germline CDR1 SNHLY, CDR2 FYNNEI. V trimming: 7 bases; J trimming: 5 bases; junction bases outside the gene matches: 15. There are 16 residues in the CDR3. Clones were sequenced by immunoSEQ multiplex PCR, and TCRdb holds only the in-frame ones, with some missing. The sample has about 350,000 clones; more than 75% are singletons. The rearrangement uses TRBV2 and TRBJ2-5; 8 positions match TRBD2. Sequenced sample: PBMCs or T cells enriched from blood (not recorded which). The origin of this receptor is a woman aged 25-40 years who had recovered from COVID-19. The CDR3 region has the DNA TGTGCCAGCATTCTTTTCGGGGCGGGGGGCTCGGAGACCCAGTACTTC. As protein: CASILFGAGGSETQYF. Complete variable domain (other parts from reference TRBV2 and TRBJ2-5): EPEVTQTPSHQVTQMGQEVILRCVPISNHLYFYWYRQILGQKVEFLVSFYNNEISEKSEIFDDQFSVERPDGSNFTLKIRSTKLEDSAMYFCASILFGAGGSETQYFGPGTRLLVL.